This TCR beta chain was recorded in a study of identical twins (dated by TCRdb to the mid-2010s). About the investigation overall: To test whether fetal clonotypes persist, the study used deep sequencing on TCR alpha and beta repertoires from monozygotic twins, unrelated adults of various ages, and cord blood. To rule out contamination, replicate twin experiments were performed at different times with different library preparation protocols. Broader findings and caveats from the paper: In monozygotic twins, recombination models systematically underestimated out-of-frame TCR alpha sharing, but the models matched the sharing seen between unrelated individuals. Zero-insertion analyses could be partly confounded by invariant T cells such as MAIT and iNKT, though diverse VJ usage argued against such confounding for most clonotypes. Because the same donors could not be followed over many years, the conclusions depended on cross-sectional statistical analysis. Compared with coincidental sharing between unrelated individuals, out-of-frame TCR alpha sequences shared between twins showed an excess of sequences with low generation probability. Abundant cord blood beta clonotypes had fewer insertions, young adult naive repertoires showed a similar but weaker trend, and memory repertoires showed no such trend. In beta out-of-frame sequences, excess twin sharing was weaker, because having fewer shared sequences lowered the signal-to-noise ratio.

Every donor in the study was a healthy Caucasian. This clonotype was seen more than once but under ten times. Its antigen is unknown. The sample holds no much larger clone one base away, and base qualities are not on file. Trimming takes 0 bases from V and 11 bases from J, and the germline ends sit 16 bases apart. CDR3 length: 13 amino acids, cysteine to phenylalanine. The retained sequence is limited to the CDR3, 39 bases, with the frame set at the first base. The germline V gene (reference sequence) sets CDR1 to DFQATT and CDR2 to SNEGSKA. Library preparation was by 5' RACE. The instrument given in TCRdb is Illumina HiSeq 2000. Template switching introduced a universal primer binding site; the final cDNA contained a unique molecular identifier, enabling accurate counting of TCR cDNA molecules. Specific primers in the conserved constant-segment region were used to synthesize first-strand cDNA for TCR alpha and beta chains. To control for contamination, every cDNA library carried two barcodes: a SMART-Mk sample barcode plus Illumina barcodes. TruSeq adapter sequences and Illumina sample barcodes were added in two successive PCR steps. Sequencing of the TCR alpha and beta cDNA libraries was done on the Illumina HiSeq platform using custom primers. On the study's bioinformatics: Raw reads were processed with MiGEC to extract unique molecular identifiers, and MiXCR was used to determine CDR3 positions. Recombination models were inferred per individual with the repgenHMM and IGoR tools using an EM algorithm. Shared clonotype analysis was performed with the tcR package in R, normalizing sharing by the product of cloneset sizes. To study raw recombination without the effects of thymic and clonal selection, out-of-frame nonproductive sequences were analyzed. Clones were called with MiXCR by TCRdb after fastp trimmed the public reads at Q25, and only in-frame beta chains were retained. Rows are unified per CDR3 protein, each entry keeping the most common DNA and genes. What appears here as the V and J calls and clone size reflects TCRdb's work, not the paper's. The sample table contains some 1,700,000 distinct CDR3 sequences; only one count was recorded for around 29% of them. Roughly 0.3% of the sample belongs to the ten largest clones.

The rearrangement joined TRBV20-1 to TRBJ1-1; a weak D assignment points to TRBD1 (6 bases agree). The receptor comes from a newborn girl in good health. Sequencing was performed on cord blood. The sequenced DNA: TGCAGTGCTAGAGACACAGGGACCCTTCGCGCTTTCTTT. This encodes CSARDTGTLRAFF.